These 27 T cell receptor beta chains share one sample of origin, sequenced in a study of blood T cell repertoires in COVID-19. Produced via immunoSEQ multiplex PCR; TCRdb's table is partial and in-frame only. The data show some 400,000 clones, approximately 89% seen once. Source material: PBMCs or T cells enriched from blood (not recorded which). The receptors were gathered from a man aged 25 to 45 who had recovered from COVID-19.

This clone showed up just a few times. J is TRBJ2-7 and V is TRBV5-1; maybe TRBD1 (6 bases). Germline lookup yields CDR1 SGHRS and CDR2 YFSETQ. The V end lost 4 bases, the J end lost 1 base, and 15 bases lay between the germline ends. The CDR3 is made up of 15 amino acids. The CDR3 nucleotides read TGCGCCAGCAGCCCTTGGACAGCGAATTCCTACGAGCAGTACTTC. This encodes CASSPWTANSYEQYF. The full variable domain, completed using reference TRBV5-1 and TRBJ2-7, is KAGVTQTPRYLIKTRGQQVTLSCSPISGHRSVSWYQQTPGQGLQFLFEYFSETQRNKGNFPGRFSGRQFSNSRSEMNVSTLELGDSALYLCASSPWTANSYEQYFGPGTRLTVT.

The rearrangement joins TRBV30 to TRBJ1-2, with TRBD1 matching over 7 bases. V dropped 5 bases and J dropped 4; count of bases not matched to a gene: 10. This CDR3 has 14 residues. Germline V CDR1 and CDR2: GTSNPN, SVGIG (reference sequence). The CDR3 bases are TGTGCCTGGGGGGACAGCGGGGGCAGCTATGGCTACACCTTC. Its protein is CAWGDSGGSYGYTF.

On this clone itself: Different DNA sequences within this sample yield the same CDR3. The rearrangement links TRBV28 to TRBJ1-2; D is possibly TRBD1 (6 bases). The germline gives CDR1 MDHEN, CDR2 SYDVKM. The CDR3 runs to 13 residues. V was trimmed by 5 bases and J by 2 bases, leaving 9 bases between them. The CDR3 sequence is CASSLGQNYGYTF. The CDR3 DNA sequence: TGTGCCAGCAGTCTCGGACAGAACTATGGCTACACCTTC.

This clone showed up just a few times. This rearrangement joins TRBV30 to TRBJ1-2; 12 nucleotides agree with TRBD1. The length of the CDR3 is 14 residues. Germline trimming cut 4 bases from V and 5 bases from J; bases unmatched to any gene: 5. Germline V gene lookup returns CDR1 GTSNPN and CDR2 SVGIG (reference sequence). CDR3: CAWTGTGGSYGYTF. DNA for the CDR3: TGTGCCTGGACCGGGACAGGGGGCTCGTATGGCTACACCTTC.

This clone was observed a handful of times. The genes are TRBV5-6 and TRBJ1-5, with D hard to call. The CDR3 is 15 residues long. V dropped 6 bases and J dropped 5 bases, with 18 bases sitting between them. Germline values: CDR1 SGHDT, CDR2 YYEEEE. The chain's CDR3 is CASTREGGNDQPQHF. CDR3 coding DNA: TGTGCCAGCACCCGCGAGGGAGGGAATGATCAGCCCCAGCATTTT.

The chain uses TRBV2 and TRBJ2-5; D possibly corresponds to TRBD2 (5 bases). V lost 8 bases and J 3 bases, leaving 16 bases between the germline ends. Germline V gene data show CDR1 as SNHLY and CDR2 as FYNNEI. This CDR3 has 14 residues. CDR3 protein: CASLPTRGEETQYF. The CDR3 bases are TGTGCCAGCCTCCCAACCCGGGGTGAAGAGACCCAGTACTTC. Filled out from reference TRBV2 and TRBJ2-5, the complete variable domain reads EPEVTQTPSHQVTQMGQEVILRCVPISNHLYFYWYRQILGQKVEFLVSFYNNEISEKSEIFDDQFSVERPDGSNFTLKIRSTKLEDSAMYFCASLPTRGEETQYFGPGTRLLVL.

V is TRBV10-1 and J is TRBJ1-1; no firm D call. Germline CDR1 WNHNN, CDR2 SYGVQD (reference sequence). Trimming left V 4 bases short and J 5 bases short, with 14 bases between. The CDR3 covers 14 residues. In nucleotides, the CDR3 is TGCGCCAGCAGTGTGACTCGCTCGACGACTGAAGCTTTCTTT. The encoded protein is CASSVTRSTTEAFF.

The V call is TRBV19, the J call TRBJ2-2; 8 bases fit TRBD1. The CDR3 length is 16 residues. V lost 2 bases and J lost 7; bases outside the gene matches: 9. The germline gives CDR1 LNHDA, CDR2 SQIVND (reference sequence). The CDR3 DNA sequence: TGTGCCAGTAGTATAATCGGCAGGGGGCAAGGCGGGGAGCTGTTTTTT. Its protein is CASSIIGRGQGGELFF.

The CDR3 sequence: CASSLAQGGARSPLHF. For the CDR3, the DNA is TGTGCCAGCAGCTTGGCCCAAGGAGGGGCACGGTCACCCCTCCACTTT. The chain uses TRBV5-4 and TRBJ1-6, with D perhaps matching TRBD1 (5 bases). Germline assignment: CDR1 SGHNT and CDR2 YYREEE (reference sequence). The CDR3 contains 16 residues. Trimming cost V 0 bases and J 10 bases, with 17 bases left between them. The full variable domain, rest sourced from reference TRBV5-4 and TRBJ1-6, is ETGVTQSPTHLIKTRGQQVTLRCSSQSGHNTVSWYQQALGQGPQFIFQYYREEENGRGNFPPRFSGLQFPNYSSELNVNALELDDSALYLCASSLAQGGARSPLHFGNGTRLTVT.

Note on this clone: Other DNA sequences in this sample translate to the same CDR3. This chain connects TRBV18 to TRBJ1-5; D is perhaps TRBD1 (5 bases). V was trimmed by 5 bases and J by 4 bases, leaving 9 bases between them. Germline V CDR1 and CDR2: KGHSH, LQKENI. The CDR3 length is 13 residues. The CDR3 loop reads CASSSDRNQPQHF. The CDR3 DNA is TGTGCCAGCTCATCTGACAGAAATCAGCCCCAGCATTTT.

The V call is TRBV7-2, the J call TRBJ2-2; TRBD1 might be the D (6 bases). The CDR3 has 17 amino acids. Germline assignment: CDR1 SGHTA and CDR2 FQGNSA. V dropped 5 bases and J dropped 5 bases, with 21 bases sitting between them. In DNA, the CDR3 is TGTGCCAGCAGCCGCCCTAAACAGGGAATTAGAACCGGGGAGCTGTTTTTT. This gives the protein CASSRPKQGIRTGELFF.

The CDR3: CASSLYPSDTYEQYF. The CDR3 DNA sequence: TGTGCCAGCAGCTTATACCCTAGCGACACCTACGAGCAGTACTTC. The V call is TRBV7-3, the J call TRBJ2-7; a weak D match, TRBD2 (6 bases). Germline V gene sequence: CDR1 SGHTA, CDR2 FQGTGA. V lost 2 bases and J lost 2, with 13 bases in between. CDR3 length: 15 residues. Using reference TRBV7-3 and TRBJ2-7 for the parts outside the CDR3, the full variable domain is GAGVSQTPSNKVTEKGKYVELRCDPISGHTALYWYRQSLGQGPEFLIYFQGTGAADDSGLPNDRFFAVRPEGSVSTLKIQRTERGDSAVYLCASSLYPSDTYEQYFGPGTRLTVT.

The V and J genes are TRBV5-1 and TRBJ2-3; D is unclear. CDR1 SGHRS and CDR2 YFSETQ come from the germline V gene. The CDR3 consists of 14 residues. The V gene lost 5 bases and the J gene lost 1 base, with 11 bases spanning the gap. The CDR3: CASSMDAGTDTQYF. CDR3 bases: TGCGCCAGCAGTATGGATGCGGGCACAGATACGCAGTATTTT.

The chain links TRBV7-8 to TRBJ2-7, with D possibly matching TRBD2 (6 bases). Trimming cost V 1 base and J 0 bases, with 13 bases left between them. The V gene's germline CDR1 is SGHVS and CDR2 FQNEAQ. This CDR3 contains 16 residues. The CDR3 here is CASSLGRDFSSYEQYF. In DNA form, the CDR3 reads TGTGCCAGCAGCTTAGGTCGGGACTTCAGCTCCTACGAGCAGTACTTC.

Remarks on this clone: At one of its ends the junction is not consistent with the germline gene, which may arise from a read error. The CDR3 DNA reads TGTGCCAGCAGTAAGGGGACAGGGCGGATCCAAGGGTATTTT. Translated, it gives CASSKGTGRIQGYF. This chain links TRBV6-2 or TRBV6-3 with TRBJ1-5, with 9 positions matching TRBD1. The germline V gene has CDR1 MNHEY and CDR2 SVGEGT. The CDR3 is 14 amino acids.

The chain has TRBV7-3 and TRBJ2-1; D might be TRBD2 (5 bases). The V end was cut by 5 bases, the J end by 9 bases, with 11 bases between. The CDR3 length is 12 residues. CDR1 is SGHTA, CDR2 FQGTGA, per germline. In DNA, the CDR3 is TGTGCCAGCAGCCGCAAAGAGGGTGAGCAGTTCTTC. Translating gives CASSRKEGEQFF. Using reference TRBV7-3 and TRBJ2-1 for the parts outside the CDR3, the full variable domain is GAGVSQTPSNKVTEKGKYVELRCDPISGHTALYWYRQSLGQGPEFLIYFQGTGAADDSGLPNDRFFAVRPEGSVSTLKIQRTERGDSAVYLCASSRKEGEQFFGPGTRLTVL.

Points on this clone: This sample includes further DNA sequences coding for the same CDR3. The chain joins TRBV30 to TRBJ1-5; 10 nucleotides match TRBD1. CDR3 length: 13 amino acids. V was clipped by 5 bases and J by 2 bases; unmatched bases: 0. Germline-derived CDR1 and CDR2 are GTSNPN and SVGIG (reference sequence). The CDR3 bases are TGTGCCTGGGGGACAGGGGGCAATCAGCCCCAGCATTTT. Translated, it gives CAWGTGGNQPQHF.

V is TRBV19 and J is TRBJ2-5; D remains unclear. From germline, CDR1 is LNHDA and CDR2 SQIVND (reference sequence). The CDR3 is made up of 12 amino acids. Trimming removed 5 bases from V and 1 base from J, with 5 bases in between. DNA of the CDR3: TGTGCCAGTAGTGCGGCCCAAGAGACCCAGTACTTC. This translates into CASSAAQETQYF.

The chain is built from TRBV4-1 and TRBJ1-4; D gene uncertain. This CDR3 is built from 14 residues. V dropped 0 bases and J dropped 7 bases, with 9 bases sitting between them. CDR1 is MGHRA and CDR2 is YSYEKL in the germline V gene. Here the CDR3 DNA reads TGCGCCAGCAGCCAAGAGCCTCGGGTTGAAAAACTGTTTTTT. Its translation is CASSQEPRVEKLFF.

This chain uses TRBV19 with TRBJ1-1, with 7 positions matching TRBD1. Germline CDR1 reads LNHDA; CDR2 reads SQIVND (reference sequence). Germline trimming cut 3 bases from V and 7 bases from J; bases unmatched to any gene: 2. CDR3 size: 12 residues. The CDR3 loop reads CASSIQGVEAFF. CDR3 nucleotides: TGTGCCAGTAGTATCCAGGGGGTTGAAGCTTTCTTT.

V and J are TRBV6-5 and TRBJ2-7, with 11 bases aligning to TRBD2. Per the germline V gene, CDR1 is MNHEY and CDR2 is SVGAGI. Unmatched junction bases numbered 7, after V lost 6 bases and J lost 3 bases. This CDR3 contains 15 residues. The CDR3 here is CASSALAGGLYEQYF. CDR3 DNA: TGTGCCAGCAGCGCCCTAGCGGGGGGCCTCTACGAGCAGTACTTC.

This rearrangement joins TRBV7-8 to TRBJ1-4; D may be TRBD1 (5 bases). From germline, CDR1 is SGHVS and CDR2 FQNEAQ. V lost 5 bases, J lost 11 bases, and 12 bases lay in between. CDR3 length equals 12 residues. As DNA, the CDR3 is TGTGCCAGCAGCGAGGCCGGGGGGAAACTGTTTTTT. It codes for CASSEAGGKLFF.

The rearrangement uses TRBV7-6 and TRBJ1-2; possibly TRBD1 for D (5 bases). Trimming pared 5 bases from V and 1 base from J, leaving 20 bases between. Germline CDR1 SGHVS, CDR2 FNYEAQ. This CDR3 region has 17 residues. Written as DNA, the CDR3 is TGTGCCAGCAGCGCGACGATCATTGACAGTTTTAACTATGGCTACACCTTC. Its translation: CASSATIIDSFNYGYTF.

This clone was seen only a few times. The chain combines TRBV27 with TRBJ1-4; TRBD1 agrees at 7 bases. This CDR3 is built from 15 residues. From germline, CDR1 is MNHEY and CDR2 SMNVEV (reference sequence). After removal of 5 bases from V and 7 bases from J, the junction contained 10 bases not matched to a gene. CDR3 in amino acids: CASSRQGYLPEKLFF. The CDR3 nucleotides read TGTGCCAGCAGTCGACAGGGTTATCTCCCTGAAAAACTGTTTTTT.

The rearrangement uses TRBV5-4 and TRBJ2-5; TRBD2 aligns across 8 bases. J was trimmed by 4 bases and V by 4 bases; bases with no gene match: 9. The CDR3 contains 15 residues. CDR1 and CDR2 from the germline V gene are SGHNT and YYREEE (reference sequence). CDR3 sequence: CASSHSGGTGETQYF. The DNA for the CDR3 is TGTGCCAGCAGCCACAGCGGGGGAACTGGAGAGACCCAGTACTTC.

V usage is TRBV7-2 and J usage is TRBJ1-5; D is ambiguous. Trimming stripped 2 bases from V and 2 bases from J, with 10 bases between. This CDR3 comprises 15 residues. CDR1 SGHTA and CDR2 FQGNSA come from the germline V gene. CDR3: CASSLLSLGNQPQHF. CDR3 coding DNA: TGTGCCAGCAGCTTACTCTCTCTAGGCAATCAGCCCCAGCATTTT.

The chain joins TRBV7-9 to TRBJ2-7; TRBD1 aligns across 9 bases. This CDR3 contains 15 residues. Trimming at V came to 4 bases and at J to 4 bases, leaving 8 bases not matched to a gene. CDR1 SEHNR and CDR2 FQNEAQ come from the germline V gene (reference sequence). The CDR3 DNA is TGTGCCAGCAGCTCCCGGACAGGGGTTTTGTACGAGCAGTACTTC. Its protein product is CASSSRTGVLYEQYF.